Reported below is one T cell receptor (beta chain). Antigen specificity is unknown. Clones were sequenced by immunoSEQ multiplex PCR, and TCRdb holds only the in-frame ones, with some missing. The sample includes under 300,000 clones, about 92% of them seen just once. V lost 1 base, J lost 6 bases, and 13 bases lay in between. Germline-derived CDR1 and CDR2 are SEHNR and FQNEAQ (reference sequence). The CDR3 loop spans 14 amino acids. The data originate from a study of T cell responses to AZD1222 COVID-19 vaccine. Findings and caveats of the study: After two AZD1222 doses, spike-specific TCR breadth and depth rose versus day 0.

The TCR originated in an adult in good health. J is TRBJ2-7 and V is TRBV7-9; a possible D gene is TRBD1 (6 bases). This material consisted of peripheral blood, taken on day 0 of AZD1222 vaccination. The CDR3 is CASSLGQGLGEQYF. Here the CDR3 DNA reads TGTGCCAGCAGCTTAGGGCAGGGGCTGGGCGAGCAGTACTTC. Filled out from reference TRBV7-9 and TRBJ2-7, the complete variable domain reads DTGVSQNPRHKITKRGQNVTFRCDPISEHNRLYWYRQTLGQGPEFLTYFQNEAQLEKSRLLSDRFSAERPKGSFSTLEIQRTEQGDSAMYLCASSLGQGLGEQYFGPGTRLTVT.